This T cell receptor (beta chain) was recorded in a study of blood T cell repertoires in COVID-19. Study summary: The analysed material was cDNA or gDNA that came from T cells, B-cell-depleted T cells, or PBMCs.

V shed 4 bases, J shed 12 bases, and the junction held 9 bases outside the gene matches. This CDR3 comprises 14 residues. CDR1 is SGHKS, CDR2 YYEKEE, per germline (reference sequence). Data came from immunoSEQ multiplex PCR; TCRdb stores just in-frame clones and leaves some out. This sample has about 250,000 clones, with 65% to 85% found just once. The sample consisted of peripheral blood. The chain links TRBV5-5 to TRBJ1-6; 8 bases are a match to TRBD1. The receptor was isolated from a man older than 75 with acute or convalescent COVID-19. The DNA for the CDR3 is TGTGCCAGCAGCCCCGGGACAGGAGACCGACCCCTCCACTTT. It encodes CASSPGTGDRPLHF.